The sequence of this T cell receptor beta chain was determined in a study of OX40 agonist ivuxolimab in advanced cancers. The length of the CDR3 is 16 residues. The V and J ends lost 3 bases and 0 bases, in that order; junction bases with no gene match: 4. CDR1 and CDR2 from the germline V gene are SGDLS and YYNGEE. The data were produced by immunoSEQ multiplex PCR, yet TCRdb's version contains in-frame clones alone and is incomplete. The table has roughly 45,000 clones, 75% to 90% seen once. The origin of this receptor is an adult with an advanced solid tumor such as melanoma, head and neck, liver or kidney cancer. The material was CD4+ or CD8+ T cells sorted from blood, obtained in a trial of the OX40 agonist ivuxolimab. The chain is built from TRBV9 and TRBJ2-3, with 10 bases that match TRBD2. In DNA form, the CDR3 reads TGTGCCAGCAGCGGCTTAGCGGGGGGTAGCACAGATACGCAGTATTTT. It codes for CASSGLAGGSTDTQYF.